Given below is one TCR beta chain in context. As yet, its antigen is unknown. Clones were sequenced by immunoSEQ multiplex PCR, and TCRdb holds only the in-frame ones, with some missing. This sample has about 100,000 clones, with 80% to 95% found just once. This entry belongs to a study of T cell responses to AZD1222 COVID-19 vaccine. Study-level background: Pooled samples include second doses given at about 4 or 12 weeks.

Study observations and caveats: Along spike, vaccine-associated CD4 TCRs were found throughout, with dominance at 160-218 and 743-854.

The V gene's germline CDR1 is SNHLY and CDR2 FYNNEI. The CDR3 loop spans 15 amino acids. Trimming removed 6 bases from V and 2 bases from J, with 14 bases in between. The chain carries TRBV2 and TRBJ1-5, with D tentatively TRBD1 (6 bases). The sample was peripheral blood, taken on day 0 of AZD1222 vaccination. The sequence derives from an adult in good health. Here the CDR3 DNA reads TGTGCCAGCAGGGAAAACAGGGTAGGCAATCAGCCCCAGCATTTT. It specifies CASRENRVGNQPQHF.